The 15 T cell receptor beta chains listed next were all sequenced from one sample in a study of CD8+ T cells in alopecia areata. Extracted RNA was reverse transcribed, and the resulting cDNA served as sequencing template. Generated by immunoSEQ multiplex PCR, the TCRdb table keeps only in-frame clones and is missing some. The table lists under 35,000 clones, over 60% of them singletons. Sequencing was performed on NKG2D-low CD8+ T cells sorted from blood. All receptors come from a human donor with alopecia areata.

The V and J genes are TRBV7-8 and TRBJ2-3; possible D gene TRBD1, 5 bases. Germline-derived CDR1 and CDR2 are SGHVS and FQNEAQ. The CDR3 totals 16 residues. Trimming shortened V by 1 base and J by 2 bases, and 13 bases separated the two germline ends. CDR3 protein: CASSLGGPTNTDTQYF. DNA of the CDR3: TGTGCCAGCAGCTTAGGGGGCCCTACCAACACAGATACGCAGTATTTT.

The gene calls are TRBV29-1 and TRBJ2-7; a weak D match, TRBD1 (5 bases). Germline loops: CDR1 SQVTM, CDR2 ANQGSEA. The germline V and J ends were trimmed by 2 bases and 2 bases, with 13 bases remaining between them. The CDR3 length is 14 residues. This chain's CDR3 is CSVEISGATYEQYF. CDR3 DNA sequence: TGCAGCGTTGAAATATCTGGGGCGACCTACGAGCAGTACTTC.

The chain links TRBV6-4 to TRBJ2-5; no reliable D call. The CDR3 runs to 13 residues. V lost 6 bases and J 5 bases, leaving 13 bases between the germline ends. From germline, CDR1 is MRHNA and CDR2 SNTAGT. Here the CDR3 DNA reads TGTGCCAGCAGCAAAGATTCCAAGGAGACCCAGTACTTC. Its protein is CASSKDSKETQYF.

This sequence joins TRBV2 and TRBJ1-2; tentative D call: TRBD1 (6 bases). The V gene's germline CDR1 is SNHLY and CDR2 FYNNEI. The V end lost 0 bases, the J end lost 7 bases, and 18 bases lay between the germline ends. The CDR3 consists of 16 residues. In nucleotides, the CDR3 is TGTGCCAGCAGTGAAGCCCTGGACAGCCTGAGTGGTGGCTACACCTTC. Translation gives CASSEALDSLSGGYTF.

The V call is TRBV6-5, the J call TRBJ2-2; D ambiguous. Germline V lookup: CDR1 MNHEY, CDR2 SVGAGI. The CDR3 has 13 residues. V was pared by 0 bases and J by 4 bases, with 3 bases between. CDR3 in amino acids: CASSYSSTGELFF. The CDR3 DNA sequence: TGTGCCAGCAGTTACTCTAGCACCGGGGAGCTGTTTTTT.

V gene TRBV30 combines with J gene TRBJ1-1; 10 bases are a match to TRBD1. J was trimmed by 4 bases and V by 1 base; bases with no gene match: 3. The CDR3 runs 14 residues. Looked up from germline, CDR1 is GTSNPN and CDR2 is SVGIG (reference sequence). CDR3 in DNA: TGTGCCTGGAGTGGGGGACAGGGGTCCACTGAAGCTTTCTTT. Residues: CAWSGGQGSTEAFF.

This chain connects TRBV23-1 to TRBJ1-5; TRBD1 might be the D (5 bases). TRBV23-1 is flagged as an ORF with uncertain function. Trimming took off 8 bases at V and 3 bases at J, with 11 bases between the two ends. CDR3 size: 13 residues. DNA for the CDR3: TGCGCCAGCCAGGGCCCTTACAATCAGCCCCAGCATTTT. As protein: CASQGPYNQPQHF.

This sequence joins TRBV29-1 and TRBJ2-7; 10 bases are a match to TRBD2. Germline CDR1 is SQVTM and CDR2 is ANQGSEA. The CDR3 length is 13 residues. Trimming took 4 bases from V and 4 from J; bases not matched to a gene: 4. Here the CDR3 reads CSVAIAGGYEQYF. The CDR3 nucleotides are TGCAGCGTTGCGATAGCGGGGGGTTACGAGCAGTACTTC.

J is TRBJ2-7 and V is TRBV29-1; D gene uncertain. Deletions cut 4 bases from V and 0 bases from J, with 7 bases between. This CDR3 contains 12 residues. Germline V gene lookup returns CDR1 SQVTM and CDR2 ANQGSEA. The CDR3 is CSVVDTSYEQYF. CDR3 DNA: TGCAGCGTTGTTGACACCTCCTACGAGCAGTACTTC.

The chain joins TRBV27 to TRBJ2-2; 9 nucleotides match TRBD2. Germline V gene lookup returns CDR1 MNHEY and CDR2 SMNVEV (reference sequence). There are 15 residues in the CDR3. Germline trimming cut 3 bases from V and 6 bases from J; bases unmatched to any gene: 5. CDR3 DNA sequence: TGTGCCAGCAGTTTTAGCGGGAGAGGGTCCGGGGAGCTGTTTTTT. It codes for CASSFSGRGSGELFF.

This chain joins TRBV4-1 and TRBJ2-7; D uncertain. This CDR3 is built from 14 residues. The germline gives CDR1 MGHRA, CDR2 YSYEKL. V lost 5 bases and J 2 bases, leaving 13 bases between the germline ends. The CDR3 DNA is TGCGCCAGCAGCGAAAATGACTGGACCTACGAGCAGTACTTC. Translation: CASSENDWTYEQYF.

The chain couples TRBV27 to TRBJ2-3, with D maybe TRBD1 (6 bases). This CDR3 is built from 12 residues. V was clipped by 8 bases and J by 6 bases, with 12 bases between them. Germline V gene lookup returns CDR1 MNHEY and CDR2 SMNVEV (reference sequence). This chain's CDR3 is CASSTTGDTQYF. The CDR3 DNA sequence: TGTGCCAGCTCAACTACAGGGGATACGCAGTATTTT.

The chain recombines TRBV10-3 with TRBJ2-5, with D perhaps being TRBD1 or TRBD2 (7 bases each). CDR3 length: 13 residues. V dropped 6 bases and J dropped 2 bases, with 10 bases sitting between them. Germline CDR1 and CDR2: ENHRY and SYGVKD. CDR3 bases: TGTGCCATCAGAGCGGGACAGCAAGAGACCCAGTACTTC. It translates to CAIRAGQQETQYF.

The chain links TRBV5-1 to TRBJ2-5, with a weak D call TRBD1 (6 bases). The CDR3 runs 15 residues. Germline CDR1 and CDR2: SGHRS and YFSETQ. The germline V and J ends were trimmed by 3 bases and 4 bases, with 16 bases remaining between them. CDR3 residues: CASSSYRDGGETQYF. CDR3 DNA sequence: TGCGCCAGCAGCTCCTACAGGGATGGAGGAGAGACCCAGTACTTC.

The rearrangement uses TRBV27 and TRBJ2-7; a weak D match, TRBD1 (6 bases). This CDR3 comprises 14 residues. Per germline, CDR1 MNHEY and CDR2 SMNVEV (reference sequence). V gave up 1 base and J gave up 5 bases, with 12 bases separating them. CDR3 DNA sequence: TGTGCCAGCAGTTTATGGGGTGGGACAAACGAGCAGTACTTC. Translation: CASSLWGGTNEQYF.